This is a list of T cell receptor beta chains from one sample in a study of T cell responses to AZD1222 COVID-19 vaccine. The protocol was immunoSEQ multiplex PCR, while the TCRdb copy is restricted to in-frame clones and leaves out a portion. Of some 40,000 clones listed, around three quarters are singletons. Here the sequenced sample was peripheral blood, taken on day 0 of AZD1222 vaccination. These receptors originate from an adult in good health. CDR3s include the opening cysteine and the closing phenylalanine or tryptophan. Clone size appears in some rows only: once, few, many, or a class for an expanded clone.

TRBV12-3/TRBV12-4 | - | CASGLIGGPQHF
TRBV5-5 | few | CASSLGVNTEAFF
TRBV27 | - | CASSSQGYEQYF
TRBV11-3 | - | CASSLDGPRGHEQYF
TRBV18 | - | CASSPLAGGIYEQYF
TRBV7-2 | - | CASSLDGQVSNQPQHF
TRBV28 | - | CASSLQGYEQYF
TRBV10-3 | few | CAISENQAGQPQHF
TRBV7-6 | - | CASSLVGSGTGNEKLFF
TRBV28 | - | CASSNPGPPSYEQYF
TRBV3-1/TRBV3-2 | few | CASSRSTDTQYF